Detailed here is one T cell receptor beta chain. Authors' analysis steps: Amplifying reference gene primers gave estimates of nucleated cell counts. Using immunoSEQ multiplex PCR, the repertoire was profiled, and TCRdb retains in-frame clones only, with some absent. V, J and clone size are taken as reported in that table, and D and trimming were inferred from the DNA itself. The data contain roughly 190,000 clones, 88% of them singletons. CDR3 length equals 16 residues. Germline V gives CDR1 LNHDA, CDR2 SQIVND (reference sequence). The junction had 18 bases not matched to a gene; V was cut back by 10 bases and J by 5 bases. These data are taken from a study of blood T cell repertoires in COVID-19. Study summary: Sites in the United States, Italy and Spain provided acute and convalescent COVID-19 samples. In each case, the material was cDNA or gDNA derived from T cells, B-cell-depleted T cells, or PBMCs.

The gene calls are TRBV19 and TRBJ2-7; 9 nucleotides agree with TRBD1. The sample consisted of peripheral blood. This receptor was taken from a human donor in a cohort sampled during active COVID-19. CDR3 nucleotide sequence: TGTGCCACCCAGGTAACAGGGGGCTTCGGGTCCCACGAGCAGTACTTC. Its translation: CATQVTGGFGSHEQYF.